The present TCR beta chain was sequenced within a study of human T cells and chemical hapten exposure. Time point: healthy volunteer bleed at 2 weeks. Unfractionated whole blood served as the source for total RNA extraction. This clonotype was counted at least ten times. The antigen remains undetermined. The germline V and J ends were trimmed by 3 bases and 8 bases, with 14 bases remaining between them. Germline V gene data show CDR1 as DFQATT and CDR2 as SNEGSKA (reference sequence). The length of the CDR3 is 14 residues. Study-wide findings and caveats: The number of TCRs over 1 in 1000 frequency stayed unchanged after DPC.

TCRdb analysed the RACE reads with MiXCR anew, one entry per CDR3 protein. Of about 45,000 distinct CDR3 sequences in the sample, about 3.9% are singletons; the top ten hold about 1.6%. The sequencing sample was made of whole blood. This chain connects TRBV20-1 to TRBJ1-6; D may be TRBD1 (6 bases). The sequence came from a female donor in good health. Some clones in this sample may be carry-over from other donors' samples. CDR3 amino acids: CSASFPGEDSPLHF. The CDR3 coding sequence is TGCAGTGCTAGCTTCCCAGGGGAAGATTCACCCCTCCACTTT.